The present TCR beta chain was sequenced within a study of shared clonotypes between healthy human individuals. CDR1 and CDR2 from the germline V gene are SGDLS and YYNGEE. J gave up 8 bases and V 2 bases, and 5 bases lay outside the gene matches. The CDR3 loop spans 14 amino acids. The authors sequenced unsorted PBMC DNA on ten immunoSEQ deep assay plates. Original processing methods: Owing to the provision of junction-only sequences devoid of quality scores by immunoSEQ, filtering differed. Using immunoSEQ multiplex PCR, the repertoire was profiled, and TCRdb retains in-frame clones only, with some absent. V, J and clone size derive from that table, while D and trimming were established from the DNA sequence. The profile shows about 520,000 clones, 60% to 80% of them singletons. This clone appeared many times. This CDR3 is also generated by other DNA sequences in the sample.

The source of this sequence is a woman aged 40 to 50 in good health. Some clones in this sample may be carry-over from other donors' samples. This chain connects TRBV9 to TRBJ2-1; 9 bases align to TRBD2. The sequenced sample consisted of PBMCs. The CDR3 DNA follows: TGTGCCAGCAGCGTGAGCGGGAGGAGGGATGAGCAGTTCTTC. Protein product: CASSVSGRRDEQFF.